The 30 T cell receptor beta chains given below trace back to one sample, sequenced in a study of T cell repertoires in ileal Crohn's disease. Assay: immunoSEQ multiplex PCR; the TCRdb copy retains only in-frame clones and omits some. This sample carries approximately 18,000 clones, 60% of them seen once, and the ten largest clones take roughly 6.3%. The sample consisted of ileal tissue. The source of these receptors is an adult with Crohn's disease.

This chain connects TRBV14 to TRBJ2-7; maybe TRBD1 (5 bases). Germline V gene data show CDR1 as SGHDN and CDR2 as FVKESK. Trimming pared 5 bases from V and 2 bases from J, leaving 10 bases between. The CDR3 has 13 residues. In nucleotides, the CDR3 is TGTGCCAGCAGCAAACAGGTCCCCTACGAGCAGTACTTC. It specifies CASSKQVPYEQYF.

A few counts support this clone. V and J are TRBV27 and TRBJ2-3; tentatively, D is TRBD1 (6 bases). Deletions cut 4 bases from V and 0 bases from J, with 14 bases between. The CDR3 is made up of 16 amino acids. From germline, CDR1 is MNHEY and CDR2 SMNVEV (reference sequence). The CDR3 sequence is CASSSTGQGSTDTQYF. The DNA for the CDR3 is TGTGCCAGCAGTTCTACCGGGCAGGGGAGCACAGATACGCAGTATTTT.

The V and J genes are TRBV27 and TRBJ1-5; perhaps TRBD1 as D (5 bases). CDR1 is MNHEY and CDR2 is SMNVEV in the germline V gene (reference sequence). Trimming left V 7 bases short and J 6 bases short, with 19 bases between. The CDR3 consists of 15 residues. The CDR3 here is CASTATGRGGQPQHF. The DNA for the CDR3 is TGTGCCAGCACAGCTACAGGACGGGGGGGTCAGCCCCAGCATTTT.

The sample holds a few counts of this clone. This rearrangement joins TRBV7-9 to TRBJ2-7; TRBD1 matches at 10 bases. The CDR3 sequence is 17 residues long. Trimming took 5 bases from V and 1 from J; bases not matched to a gene: 11. CDR1 and CDR2 (germline): SEHNR, FQNEAQ (reference sequence). The CDR3 DNA reads TGTGCCAGCAGCCCGAAAAGGGGACAGGGGATATCCTACGAGCAGTACTTC. Amino acid sequence: CASSPKRGQGISYEQYF.

The sample holds a few counts of this clone. The V and J genes are TRBV7-6 and TRBJ1-2; tentatively, D is TRBD1 (5 bases). Trimming removed 2 bases at V and 2 bases at J, with 12 bases between. The CDR3 totals 15 residues. Germline values: CDR1 SGHVS, CDR2 FNYEAQ. DNA of the CDR3: TGTGCCAGCAGCTTATTCGACAGAGGAAACTATGGCTACACCTTC. The encoded protein is CASSLFDRGNYGYTF.

The chain has TRBV18 and TRBJ2-3; 10 bases align to TRBD2. CDR1 is KGHSH and CDR2 is LQKENI in the germline V gene. The CDR3 covers 16 residues. Unmatched junction bases numbered 7, after V lost 1 base and J lost 6 bases. This CDR3 reads CASSPRTSGGRDTQYF. The CDR3 DNA is TGTGCCAGCTCACCACGGACTAGCGGAGGGCGGGATACGCAGTATTTT.

This clone was recorded once. This chain links TRBV2 with TRBJ2-2, with TRBD2 matching over 7 bases. Per germline, CDR1 SNHLY and CDR2 FYNNEI. The CDR3 contains 13 residues. The V gene end was trimmed by 6 bases and the J gene end by 6 bases; junction bases not matched to a gene: 4. The CDR3 DNA is TGTGCCAGCAGGGGGGGGAGGGCCGGGGAGCTGTTTTTT. It is translated as CASRGGRAGELFF.

This clone was seen just once. The chain recombines TRBV6-1 with TRBJ2-7; 13 bases match TRBD2. Germline loops: CDR1 MNHNS, CDR2 SASEGT. The CDR3 is made up of 15 amino acids. The junction had 0 bases not matched to a gene; V was cut back by 3 bases and J by 1 base. The CDR3: CASSEGLAGSYEQYF. The CDR3 region has the DNA TGTGCCAGCAGTGAGGGACTAGCGGGATCCTACGAGCAGTACTTC.

This clone was seen more than once but under ten times. Other nucleotide sequences from this sample produce the same CDR3. The chain joins TRBV28 to TRBJ2-7, with TRBD2 as a possible D gene (5 bases). CDR1 is MDHEN and CDR2 is SYDVKM in the germline V gene. Deletions cut 5 bases from V and 4 bases from J, with 9 bases between. This CDR3 contains 12 residues. The CDR3 coding sequence is TGTGCCAGCAGTCCCCCGGGGTACGAGCAGTACTTC. It is translated as CASSPPGYEQYF.

This chain uses TRBV9 with TRBJ1-1; 8 bases are shared with TRBD1. Per the germline V gene, CDR1 is SGDLS and CDR2 is YYNGEE. V gave up 0 bases and J gave up 3 bases; unmatched junction bases: 4. The CDR3 length is 15 residues. CDR3 DNA sequence: TGTGCCAGCAGCGTAGATCCAGGGGGCGACACTGAAGCTTTCTTT. Translation: CASSVDPGGDTEAFF.

The chain has TRBV2 and TRBJ1-2, with D unclear. The ends were cut back, 6 bases at V and 2 bases at J, with 10 bases in the middle. There are 13 residues in the CDR3. From germline, CDR1 is SNHLY and CDR2 FYNNEI. This CDR3 reads CASRADGNYGYTF. The CDR3 DNA is TGTGCCAGCAGAGCGGACGGGAACTATGGCTACACCTTC.

This clone was recorded a few times. The chain couples TRBV13 to TRBJ2-1; TRBD1 might be the D (5 bases). V lost 2 bases and J 3 bases, leaving 14 bases between the germline ends. Per germline, CDR1 PRHDT and CDR2 FYEKMQ (reference sequence). CDR3 size: 16 residues. This chain's CDR3 is CASSLRQDNYYNEQFF. The CDR3 nucleotides read TGTGCCAGCAGCTTAAGGCAGGACAACTACTACAATGAGCAGTTCTTC.

There are a few counts of this clone. The chain links TRBV28 to TRBJ2-4; D is perhaps TRBD1 (6 bases). The CDR3 consists of 12 residues. Trimming shortened V by 6 bases and J by 6 bases, and 9 bases separated the two germline ends. Germline V lookup: CDR1 MDHEN, CDR2 SYDVKM. The CDR3 reads CASRTGTNIQYF. CDR3 DNA sequence: TGTGCCAGCAGAACAGGGACAAACATTCAGTACTTC.

The V call is TRBV6-4, the J call TRBJ2-3, with D maybe TRBD1 (6 bases). The CDR3 length is 15 residues. The V end lost 8 bases, the J end lost 0 bases, and 15 bases lay between the germline ends. Germline values: CDR1 MRHNA, CDR2 SNTAGT. Here the CDR3 reads CASLLQGTSTDTQYF. For the CDR3, the DNA is TGTGCCAGCCTCCTACAGGGAACTAGCACAGATACGCAGTATTTT.

V and J are TRBV18 and TRBJ2-6, with D possibly matching TRBD2 (7 bases). The germline V gene encodes CDR1 KGHSH and CDR2 LQKENI. Deletions cut 3 bases from V and 3 bases from J, with 9 bases between. This CDR3 contains 15 residues. CDR3 nucleotide sequence: TGTGCCAGCTCACCGGGGGGGCATGGGGCCAACGTCCTGACTTTC. It encodes CASSPGGHGANVLTF. Full variable domain (missing parts from reference TRBV18 and TRBJ2-6): NAGVMQNPRHLVRRRGQEARLRCSPMKGHSHVYWYRQLPEEGLKFMVYLQKENIIDESGMPKERFSAEFPKEGPSILRIQQVVRGDSAAYFCASSPGGHGANVLTFGAGSRLTVL.

The chain has TRBV5-4 and TRBJ2-1, with 10 bases identical to TRBD1. Trimming took 2 bases from V and 3 from J; bases not matched to a gene: 2. Germline assignment: CDR1 SGHNT and CDR2 YYREEE (reference sequence). The CDR3 has 15 amino acids. The DNA for the CDR3 is TGTGCCAGCAGCTTACGGGACAGGGGCTACAATGAGCAGTTCTTC. It is translated as CASSLRDRGYNEQFF. Supplemented by reference TRBV5-4 and TRBJ2-1, the full variable domain reads ETGVTQSPTHLIKTRGQQVTLRCSSQSGHNTVSWYQQALGQGPQFIFQYYREEENGRGNFPPRFSGLQFPNYSSELNVNALELDDSALYLCASSLRDRGYNEQFFGPGTRLTVL.

V and J are TRBV7-9 and TRBJ2-2, with a weak D call TRBD2 (6 bases). Trimming removed 4 bases at V and 8 bases at J, with 20 bases between. This CDR3 comprises 16 residues. Looked up from germline, CDR1 is SEHNR and CDR2 is FQNEAQ (reference sequence). The CDR3 here is CASSSRDSGGTGELFF. The CDR3 nucleotides read TGTGCCAGCAGCTCGCGGGACTCGGGCGGGACGGGGGAGCTGTTTTTT. The whole variable domain, filled in from reference TRBV7-9 and TRBJ2-2, reads DTGVSQNPRHKITKRGQNVTFRCDPISEHNRLYWYRQTLGQGPEFLTYFQNEAQLEKSRLLSDRFSAERPKGSFSTLEIQRTEQGDSAMYLCASSSRDSGGTGELFFGEGSRLTVL.

This chain joins TRBV6-1 and TRBJ2-1, with 10 bases lining up with TRBD1. CDR1 is MNHNS and CDR2 is SASEGT in the germline V gene. The CDR3 is 17 residues long. V lost 3 bases and J lost 1; bases outside the gene matches: 6. In DNA form, the CDR3 reads TGTGCCAGCAGTGAGATAGGGACAGGGGTTTCCTACAATGAGCAGTTCTTC. Its protein is CASSEIGTGVSYNEQFF.

The chain couples TRBV30 to TRBJ2-1; possibly TRBD1 for D (6 bases). Germline V CDR1 and CDR2: GTSNPN, SVGIG (reference sequence). This CDR3 comprises 14 residues. V lost 5 bases, J lost 5 bases, and 16 bases lay in between. This CDR3 is CAWAEQGGNNEQFF. Here the CDR3 DNA reads TGTGCCTGGGCGGAACAGGGTGGGAACAATGAGCAGTTCTTC.

This chain connects TRBV18 to TRBJ1-3; 9 bases match TRBD1. With V trimmed by 2 bases and J by 1 base, 6 bases remained unmatched. There are 17 residues in the CDR3. Germline CDR1 reads KGHSH; CDR2 reads LQKENI. The CDR3 DNA is TGTGCCAGCTCACCAGCCCGGACAGGGGATTCTGGAAACACCATATATTTT. It specifies CASSPARTGDSGNTIYF.

As for this clone: Other DNA sequences in this sample translate to the same CDR3. The rearrangement uses TRBV27 and TRBJ1-5; no reliable D call. The germline gives CDR1 MNHEY, CDR2 SMNVEV (reference sequence). The CDR3 is 13 amino acids. V was cut by 5 bases and J by 4 bases, with 9 bases left in between. The CDR3 DNA sequence: TGTGCCAGCAGTCCCCTCGGGAATCAGCCCCAGCATTTT. Amino acids: CASSPLGNQPQHF.

The CDR3 sequence is CASSSMGEDYNEQFF. The DNA of the CDR3 is TGCGCCAGCAGCTCTATGGGGGAGGACTACAATGAGCAGTTCTTC. This chain joins TRBV5-1 and TRBJ2-1; D is possibly TRBD2 (6 bases). The CDR3 covers 15 residues. Germline loops: CDR1 SGHRS, CDR2 YFSETQ. The V end was cut by 3 bases, the J end by 3 bases, with 13 bases between.

The chain combines TRBV30 with TRBJ2-2; TRBD1 matches at 11 bases. The CDR3 sequence is 14 residues long. Germline CDR1 and CDR2: GTSNPN and SVGIG (reference sequence). V gave up 4 bases and J gave up 6 bases; unmatched junction bases: 4. In DNA form, the CDR3 reads TGTGCCTGGAAAGGACAGGGGGCTTCCGGGGAGCTGTTTTTT. It specifies CAWKGQGASGELFF.

This clone appeared a few times. The chain has TRBV23-1 and TRBJ2-2; 7 bases are shared with TRBD2. TRBV23-1 falls under the ORF class, with uncertain function. This CDR3 spans 15 amino acids. V lost 9 bases, J lost 5 bases, and 12 bases stayed unmatched. The CDR3: CASRRRGKETGELFF. The CDR3 DNA follows: TGCGCCAGTCGGCGGCGGGGGAAGGAGACCGGGGAGCTGTTTTTT.

The CDR3, as DNA: TGTGCCAGCAAGCAGGGACAGGGACTCACAGATACGCAGTATTTT. It codes for CASKQGQGLTDTQYF. V is TRBV5-5 and J is TRBJ2-3, with TRBD1 matching 9 bases. Germline assignment: CDR1 SGHKS and CDR2 YYEKEE (reference sequence). V was clipped by 6 bases and J by 2 bases; unmatched bases: 7. The CDR3 is 15 amino acids.

The chain employs TRBV6-5 and TRBJ2-1, with D possibly matching TRBD1 (6 bases). Germline lookup yields CDR1 MNHEY and CDR2 SVGAGI. This CDR3 spans 15 amino acids. Trimming cost V 4 bases and J 0 bases, with 10 bases left between them. The CDR3 sequence is CASSLDRSSYNEQFF. The CDR3 DNA reads TGTGCCAGCAGTTTGGACAGAAGCTCCTACAATGAGCAGTTCTTC.

This chain connects TRBV30 to TRBJ2-1; D may be TRBD1 (6 bases). Germline V CDR1 and CDR2: GTSNPN, SVGIG (reference sequence). The CDR3 has 14 amino acids. V was cut by 2 bases and J by 3 bases, with 11 bases left in between. CDR3 DNA sequence: TGTGCCTGGAGTACAGGGAGCTTCTACAATGAGCAGTTCTTC. It encodes CAWSTGSFYNEQFF.

This clone was observed a few times. This chain connects TRBV30 to TRBJ1-1; 9 bases align to TRBD1. CDR3 length: 12 residues. Looked up from germline, CDR1 is GTSNPN and CDR2 is SVGIG (reference sequence). With V trimmed by 7 bases and J by 4 bases, 4 bases remained unmatched. The CDR3 sequence is CAFGQGFTEAFF. The CDR3 DNA reads TGTGCCTTTGGACAGGGGTTCACTGAAGCTTTCTTT.

This clone appeared a few times. The chain couples TRBV29-1 to TRBJ2-3, with 9 positions matching TRBD2. This CDR3 comprises 13 residues. Trimming took 6 bases from V and 5 from J; bases not matched to a gene: 6. Germline V lookup: CDR1 SQVTM, CDR2 ANQGSEA. In nucleotides, the CDR3 is TGCAGCGTGCGGGAGGGCGGAAAAGATACGCAGTATTTT. It specifies CSVREGGKDTQYF.

The chain joins TRBV5-1 to TRBJ1-1; D is ambiguous. The CDR3 has 16 amino acids. The germline V gene has CDR1 SGHRS and CDR2 YFSETQ. V lost 0 bases, J lost 1 base, and 13 bases lay in between. The CDR3 here is CASSLGSSIRNTEAFF. DNA of the CDR3: TGCGCCAGCAGCTTGGGGTCCTCTATAAGGAACACTGAAGCTTTCTTT.